Listed below are T cell receptor beta chains from one sample, sequenced in a study of molecular identifiers for immune sequencing clone quantification. TCRdb re-called the PCR reads through MiXCR, storing one row per CDR3 protein. This sample has approximately 500,000 distinct CDR3 sequences, with 25% found just once. Material for sequencing was naive CD8+ T cells from blood, with Jurkat cell RNA spiked in. These receptors originate from a human donor in good health. Some libraries in this study had Jurkat cell RNA spiked in. CDR3s leave out the opening cysteine and the closing phenylalanine or tryptophan. Fields, in order: V gene, CDR3 length, clone size, CDR3 protein. Some rows mark clone size as missing; the rest say once, few, many or name a class of expanded clone.

TRBV6-2/TRBV6-3 10 many ASSYLGQEQY
TRBV30 11 - AWSGGQSTEAS
TRBV4-3 11 - ASSQARGEKLF
TRBV18 12 many ASSPAGTDTEAF
TRBV6-5 14 few ASTPGPPLANEKLF
TRBV4-3 14 - ASSQANRDTNYGYP
TRBV12-3/TRBV12-4 11 - ATRHSGEETQY
TRBV5-4 11 few ASSLPGLETQY
TRBV2 12 once ASRDRDGLYGYT
TRBV7-9 13 - ASSFSRSPYNEQF
TRBV9 14 few ASSATGGTPTDTQY
TRBV7-9 14 - ASSSPPTGLVDEQF
TRBV28 14 - ASSPGQGRMNTEAF
TRBV14 16 many ASSQDSRLAVSTDTQY
TRBV9 14 many ASSAGLAGVVDTQY
TRBV6-6 14 - ASSYSKDRGGPEAF
TRBV6-5 18 - ASGYTSGQTLAGGPYEQF
TRBV6-5 13 - ASSPRDHFSYEQY
TRBV9 11 - ASSAQGVDEQF
TRBV29-1 11 - SVEIVDTGELF
TRBV20-1 16 - SARDLIDGPGLLYGQY
TRBV7-9 13 - ASSLGTSGAETQY
TRBV27 13 few ASSLGGRATGELF
TRBV10-3 12 - AIAHGGRGDTQY
TRBV30 9 few AWGQGNEQF
TRBV6-2/TRBV6-3 15 few ASSFFQQGAFVTEAF
TRBV27 13 - ASRGPGQGVIGLF
TRBV27 14 - ASSLQEAVMAGELF
TRBV28 16 once ASSCPPGTSGIAGELF
TRBV28 13 many ASSLNRDLNYEQY
TRBV27 11 - ASSPLTGTEAF
TRBV5-3 11 - ASSLSTVYEQY
TRBV12-3/TRBV12-4 8 many ASSFSEAF
TRBV6-2/TRBV6-3 12 many ASRAGLGNQPQH
TRBV6-5 13 - ASSSPPAGEETQY
TRBV2 14 few ASSEALGLGGNIQY
TRBV20-1 13 few SASETPDTPYEQY
TRBV28 12 few ASRDRDWNQPQH
TRBV2 15 many ASSELTGYAGANVLT
TRBV5-4 13 many ASSLVGGPPYEQY
TRBV6-5 11 - ASSYGVQETQY
TRBV2 12 - ASRTSVDSYEQY
TRBV5-1 12 - ASSLGGYRNEQF
TRBV29-1 8 few SVGGWAQY
TRBV24-1 16 - ATSEGRSGGFNTDTQY
TRBV30 15 many AWSWGYSGSSADTQY
TRBV6-5 12 many ASSYRNDYYEQY
TRBV27 15 - ASSVAVWTGTEDTQY
TRBV20-1 11 - SASPLLSETQY
TRBV27 14 - ASSLNRAPTYNEQF
TRBV6-2/TRBV6-3 12 few ASSHRDRTYEQY
TRBV12-3/TRBV12-4 13 - ASSLELGPLDTQY
TRBV7-9 12 many ASSWGPQGYEQY